This passage covers 5 T cell receptor beta chains from one sample sequenced in a study of CD8+ T cells in alopecia areata. Investigators isolated RNA and reverse transcribed it into cDNA to act as the sequencing template. Data came from immunoSEQ multiplex PCR; TCRdb stores just in-frame clones and leaves some out. The sample shows 180,000 or so clones, around 71% of them seen only once. The sample was CD8+ T cells sorted from blood, taken at week 0. Receptors were obtained from a human donor with alopecia areata.

Turning to this clone: One end of the junction fails to match germline, which may point to a read error. V and J are TRBV7-9 and TRBJ2-7; 9 bases are shared with TRBD1. Germline CDR1 is SEHNR and CDR2 is FQNEAQ (reference sequence). The CDR3 totals 15 residues. The CDR3 coding sequence is TGTGCCGGCAGCTCCCGGGACAGGGCCCCCTACGAGCAGTACTTC. Its translation: CAGSSRDRAPYEQYF.

The chain employs TRBV2 and TRBJ2-3; tentatively, D is TRBD2 (7 bases). V was cut by 3 bases and J by 5 bases, with 18 bases left in between. Germline loops: CDR1 SNHLY, CDR2 FYNNEI. The CDR3 runs to 16 residues. CDR3 sequence reads: CASSESGGGGRDTQYF. For the CDR3, the DNA is TGTGCCAGCAGTGAGAGTGGAGGGGGGGGAAGAGATACGCAGTATTTT.

CDR3 nucleotides: TGTGCCAGCTCACCAGACAGGGTCGGTATCTGGAGCACTGAAGCTTTCTTT. Its protein is CASSPDRVGIWSTEAFF. The chain couples TRBV18 to TRBJ1-1; 7 nucleotides align to TRBD1. This CDR3 is 17 amino acids long. J gave up 4 bases and V 2 bases, and 13 bases lay outside the gene matches. The V gene's germline CDR1 is KGHSH and CDR2 LQKENI.

Of note for this clone: The conserved closing phenylalanine or tryptophan is absent in this CDR3, likely reflecting a read error. No DNA is shown, since the ends of the CDR3 on it are uncertain; the CDR3 is the one TCRdb lists. The genes are TRBV4-1 and TRBJ2-4; TRBD2, the table's D call, lacks a check against the DNA. The germline gives CDR1 MGHRA, CDR2 YSYEKL. The CDR3 region is 8 residues in length, termini included. This CDR3 reads CASSQPRG.

V usage is TRBV2 and J usage is TRBJ2-7; D gene unclear. CDR1 SNHLY and CDR2 FYNNEI come from the germline V gene. The CDR3 contains 14 residues. Between the trimmed V and J ends, which lost 4 bases and 4 bases, there was a span of 14 bases. The CDR3 region is CASSGLGNLYEQYF. Here the CDR3 DNA reads TGTGCCAGCAGTGGGCTAGGCAATCTTTACGAGCAGTACTTC.